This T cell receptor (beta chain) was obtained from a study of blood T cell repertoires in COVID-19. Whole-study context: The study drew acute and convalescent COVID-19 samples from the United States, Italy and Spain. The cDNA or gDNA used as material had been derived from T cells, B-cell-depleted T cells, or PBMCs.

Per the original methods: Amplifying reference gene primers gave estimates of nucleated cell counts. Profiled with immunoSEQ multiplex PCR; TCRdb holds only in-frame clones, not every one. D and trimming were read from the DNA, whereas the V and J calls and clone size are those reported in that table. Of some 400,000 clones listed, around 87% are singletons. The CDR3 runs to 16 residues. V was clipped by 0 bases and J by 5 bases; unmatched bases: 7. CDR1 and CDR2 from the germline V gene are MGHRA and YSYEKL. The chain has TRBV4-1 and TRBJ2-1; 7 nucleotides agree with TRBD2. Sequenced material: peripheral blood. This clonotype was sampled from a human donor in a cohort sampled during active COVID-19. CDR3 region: CASSQERPAGNNEQFF. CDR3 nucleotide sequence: TGCGCCAGCAGCCAAGAACGGCCAGCGGGGAACAATGAGCAGTTCTTC.